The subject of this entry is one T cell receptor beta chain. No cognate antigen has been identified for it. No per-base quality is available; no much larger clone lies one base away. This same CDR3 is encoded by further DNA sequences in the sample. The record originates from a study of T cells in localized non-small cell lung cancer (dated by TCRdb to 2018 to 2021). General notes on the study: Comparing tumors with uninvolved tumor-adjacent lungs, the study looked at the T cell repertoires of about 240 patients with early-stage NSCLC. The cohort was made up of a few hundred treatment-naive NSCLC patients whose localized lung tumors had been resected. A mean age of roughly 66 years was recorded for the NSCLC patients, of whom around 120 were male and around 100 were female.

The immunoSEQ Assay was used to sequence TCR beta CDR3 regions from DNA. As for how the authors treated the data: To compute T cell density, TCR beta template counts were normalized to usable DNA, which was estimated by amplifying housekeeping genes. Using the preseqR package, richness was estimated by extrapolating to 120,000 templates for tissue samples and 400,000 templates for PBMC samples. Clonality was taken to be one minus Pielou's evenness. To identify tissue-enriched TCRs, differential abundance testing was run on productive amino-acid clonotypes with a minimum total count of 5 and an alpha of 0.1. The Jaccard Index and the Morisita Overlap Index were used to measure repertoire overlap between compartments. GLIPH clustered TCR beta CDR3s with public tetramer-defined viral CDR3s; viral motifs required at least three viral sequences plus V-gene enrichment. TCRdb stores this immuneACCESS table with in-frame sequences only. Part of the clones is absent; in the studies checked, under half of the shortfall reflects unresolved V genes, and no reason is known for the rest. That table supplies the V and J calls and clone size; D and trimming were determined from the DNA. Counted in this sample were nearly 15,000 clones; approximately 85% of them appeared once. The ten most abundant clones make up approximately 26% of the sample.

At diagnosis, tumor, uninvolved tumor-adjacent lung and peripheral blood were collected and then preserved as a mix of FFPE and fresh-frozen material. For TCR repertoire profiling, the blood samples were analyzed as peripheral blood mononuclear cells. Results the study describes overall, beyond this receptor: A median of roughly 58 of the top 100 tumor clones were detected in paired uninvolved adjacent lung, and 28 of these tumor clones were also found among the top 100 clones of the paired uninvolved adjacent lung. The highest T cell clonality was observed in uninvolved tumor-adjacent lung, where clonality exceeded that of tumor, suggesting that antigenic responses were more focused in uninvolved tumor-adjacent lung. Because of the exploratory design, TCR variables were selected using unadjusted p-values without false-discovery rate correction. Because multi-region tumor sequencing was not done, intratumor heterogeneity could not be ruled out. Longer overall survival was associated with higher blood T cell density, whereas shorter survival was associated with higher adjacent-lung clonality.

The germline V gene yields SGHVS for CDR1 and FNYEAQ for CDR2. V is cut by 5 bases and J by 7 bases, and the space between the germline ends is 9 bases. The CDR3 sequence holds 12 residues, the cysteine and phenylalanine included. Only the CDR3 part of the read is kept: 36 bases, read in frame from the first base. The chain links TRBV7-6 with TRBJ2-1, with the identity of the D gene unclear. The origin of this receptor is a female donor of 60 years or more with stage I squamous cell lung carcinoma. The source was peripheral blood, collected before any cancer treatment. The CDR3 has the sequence CASSRQGNEQFF. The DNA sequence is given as TGTGCCAGCAGCAGACAAGGGAATGAGCAGTTCTTC.